The 29 T cell receptor beta chains in this list originate from one sample, sequenced in a study of PD-L1 blockade in urothelial cancer. Some clones are missing from TCRdb's copy, which holds only in-frame ones; the method was immunoSEQ multiplex PCR. Of approximately 67,000 clones listed, 75% to 90% are singletons. The sample's time point: pretreatment peripheral blood. The source material was PBMCs, sampled around atezolizumab (anti-PD-L1) treatment. The receptors originated from a man aged 55 to 69 with urothelial cancer.

The genes are TRBV15 and TRBJ2-5; D not resolved. V was cut by 0 bases and J by 0 bases, with 8 bases left in between. Germline assignment: CDR1 LNHNV and CDR2 YYDKDF (reference sequence). The CDR3 spans 15 residues. The CDR3, as DNA: TGTGCCACCAGCAGAGATTACGGGTACCAAGAGACCCAGTACTTC. Protein sequence: CATSRDYGYQETQYF.

The rearrangement links TRBV6-5 to TRBJ1-2; 8 bases align to TRBD1. The CDR3 extends over 13 amino acids. The junction had 7 bases not matched to a gene; V was cut back by 5 bases and J by 8 bases. The germline V gene has CDR1 MNHEY and CDR2 SVGAGI. In DNA form, the CDR3 reads TGTGCCAGCAGTCCCAGACAGGGGAGCGGCTACACCTTC. Amino acid sequence: CASSPRQGSGYTF.

This clone occurred many times. The chain combines TRBV19 with TRBJ2-2; TRBD1 matches 11 bases. The CDR3 consists of 15 residues. Germline V gene lookup returns CDR1 LNHDA and CDR2 SQIVND (reference sequence). Germline trimming cut 9 bases from V and 5 bases from J; bases unmatched to any gene: 8. The CDR3 DNA sequence: TGTGCCAGCCAAAGGACAGGGGGCGTAACCGGGGAGCTGTTTTTT. This encodes CASQRTGGVTGELFF. Full variable domain (remainder filled in from reference TRBV19 and TRBJ2-2): DGGITQSPKYLFRKEGQNVTLSCEQNLNHDAMYWYRQDPGQGLRLIYYSQIVNDFQKGDIAEGYSVSREKKESFPLTVTSAQKNPTAFYLCASQRTGGVTGELFFGEGSRLTVL.

This chain connects TRBV5-6 to TRBJ1-2; TRBD1 matches 7 bases. CDR3 length: 13 amino acids. The J segment lost 5 bases and the V segment lost 1 base, leaving 2 bases of the junction unmatched. Germline-derived CDR1 and CDR2 are SGHDT and YYEEEE. The CDR3 DNA follows: TGTGCCAGCAGCTTGACAGGGGAGTATGGCTACACCTTC. Protein product: CASSLTGEYGYTF.

The V gene is TRBV5-6, the J gene TRBJ1-2; 9 bases match TRBD1. Germline trimming cut 0 bases from V and 6 bases from J; bases unmatched to any gene: 6. The CDR3 runs 15 residues. Germline V gives CDR1 SGHDT, CDR2 YYEEEE. This CDR3 is CASSLGQGGFDGYTF. DNA for the CDR3: TGTGCCAGCAGCTTGGGACAGGGGGGATTTGATGGCTACACCTTC.

This sequence joins TRBV4-3 and TRBJ1-3; no clear D gene. Germline V gene lookup returns CDR1 LGHNA and CDR2 YSLEER. Trimming pared 0 bases from V and 4 bases from J, leaving 10 bases between. The CDR3 length is 15 residues. The CDR3 DNA is TGCGCCAGCAGCCAAGATCCGGCAGGCGGAAACACCATATATTTT. Protein: CASSQDPAGGNTIYF.

This chain joins TRBV6-5 and TRBJ2-7, with TRBD1 as a possible D gene (6 bases). The V end was cut by 2 bases, the J end by 6 bases, with 14 bases between. The CDR3 covers 14 residues. The germline V gene has CDR1 MNHEY and CDR2 SVGAGI. CDR3 loop: CASSYGFRGSEQYF. In DNA form, the CDR3 reads TGTGCCAGCAGTTACGGGTTCAGGGGTAGCGAGCAGTACTTC.

The rearrangement links TRBV30 to TRBJ1-1; possible D gene TRBD1, 5 bases. Germline lookup yields CDR1 GTSNPN and CDR2 SVGIG (reference sequence). The CDR3 runs 19 residues. With 1 base removed from V and 0 bases from J, the gap between germline ends came to 24 bases. In DNA form, the CDR3 reads TGTGCCTGGAGTGCTCCATTCCGAACAGCCTTGGACATGAACACTGAAGCTTTCTTT. Protein sequence: CAWSAPFRTALDMNTEAFF.

The chain joins TRBV30 to TRBJ1-1; D remains unclear. Trimming took off 6 bases at V and 7 bases at J, with 12 bases between the two ends. This CDR3 contains 11 residues. Germline CDR1 is GTSNPN and CDR2 is SVGIG (reference sequence). DNA for the CDR3: TGTGCCTGCCAAGCAACAGATGAAGCTTTCTTT. Translation gives CACQATDEAFF. The variable domain in full, with the rest retrieved from reference TRBV30 and TRBJ1-1, is SQTIHQWPATLVQPVGSPLSLECTVEGTSNPNLYWYRQAAGRGLQLLFYSVGIGQISSEVPQNLSASRPQDRQFILSSKKLLLSDSGFYLCACQATDEAFFGQGTRLTVV.

This rearrangement joins TRBV11-2 to TRBJ2-3, with 7 bases that match TRBD1. The CDR3 length is 14 residues. Germline values: CDR1 SGHAT, CDR2 FQNNGV. V trimming: 7 bases; J trimming: 2 bases; junction bases outside the gene matches: 6. The CDR3 spells CASIRDRYTDTQYF. The CDR3 DNA reads TGTGCCAGCATCCGGGACAGATACACAGATACGCAGTATTTT.

This chain joins TRBV19 and TRBJ2-5, with a weak D call TRBD1 (6 bases). The CDR3 sequence is 14 residues long. V was shortened by 8 bases and J by 1 base, with 14 bases between the two germline ends. CDR1 is LNHDA and CDR2 is SQIVND in the germline V gene (reference sequence). The CDR3 protein is CASHATGFQETQYF. In DNA, the CDR3 is TGTGCCAGTCACGCTACAGGGTTCCAAGAGACCCAGTACTTC.

The chain employs TRBV11-2 and TRBJ1-1; D is undetermined. Germline V gene lookup returns CDR1 SGHAT and CDR2 FQNNGV. This CDR3 is built from 13 residues. V lost 0 bases and J lost 11, with 13 bases in between. CDR3 in amino acids: CASSLELTLYAFF. As DNA, the CDR3 is TGTGCCAGCAGCTTAGAACTTACCCTGTATGCTTTCTTT.

The rearrangement links TRBV4-3 to TRBJ1-2, with TRBD1 matching 7 bases. Losses at the gene ends were 3 bases for V and 3 bases for J; bases not matched to a gene: 1. CDR3 length: 13 residues. Germline V gives CDR1 LGHNA, CDR2 YSLEER. The DNA of the CDR3 is TGCGCCAGCAGCCACGACAGGGACTATGGCTACACCTTC. This gives the protein CASSHDRDYGYTF.

The chain couples TRBV5-1 to TRBJ1-3; 8 positions match TRBD1. Germline V gives CDR1 SGHRS, CDR2 YFSETQ. The CDR3 runs 16 residues. The ends lost 0 bases at V and 2 bases at J; junction bases unmatched: 4. The DNA for the CDR3 is TGCGCCAGCAGCTTGGAGACAGGGGTGGCTGGAAACACCATATATTTT. Translation gives CASSLETGVAGNTIYF.

In nucleotides, the CDR3 is TGCGCCAGCAGCCGTCAATCGGGGGACTACTCCTACAATGAGCAGTTCTTC. Residues: CASSRQSGDYSYNEQFF. The chain carries TRBV4-1 and TRBJ2-1; 7 bases map to TRBD2. V lost 4 bases to trimming and J lost 0 bases; unmatched junction nucleotides: 9. Germline lookup yields CDR1 MGHRA and CDR2 YSYEKL. The CDR3 extends over 17 amino acids.

This clone was recorded only once. This chain links TRBV19 with TRBJ2-2; D not resolved. The CDR3 totals 15 residues. V shed 1 base and J shed 3 bases, with 9 bases lying between them. Per germline, CDR1 LNHDA and CDR2 SQIVND (reference sequence). The CDR3 DNA reads as TGTGCCAGTAGTATAGGACACGGTTACACCGGGGAGCTGTTTTTT. Protein sequence: CASSIGHGYTGELFF.

The J gene is TRBJ1-1, the V gene TRBV19; D unresolved. This CDR3 comprises 14 residues. The V gene lost 5 bases and the J gene lost 4 bases, with 14 bases spanning the gap. CDR1 and CDR2 (germline): LNHDA, SQIVND (reference sequence). In nucleotides, the CDR3 is TGTGCCAGTAGTTGGCCCACGGGGATCACTGAAGCTTTCTTT. It translates to CASSWPTGITEAFF.

This chain joins TRBV7-9 and TRBJ1-2; D is perhaps TRBD1 (5 bases). This CDR3 region has 14 residues. V was trimmed by 2 bases and J by 2 bases, leaving 9 bases between them. Looked up from germline, CDR1 is SEHNR and CDR2 is FQNEAQ (reference sequence). CDR3 DNA sequence: TGTGCCAGCAGCTTAACGACAGTCAACTATGGCTACACCTTC. Residues: CASSLTTVNYGYTF. The entire variable domain, with the rest obtained from reference TRBV7-9 and TRBJ1-2, is as follows: DTGVSQNPRHKITKRGQNVTFRCDPISEHNRLYWYRQTLGQGPEFLTYFQNEAQLEKSRLLSDRFSAERPKGSFSTLEIQRTEQGDSAMYLCASSLTTVNYGYTFGSGTRLTVV.

The chain is built from TRBV7-9 and TRBJ2-7; 9 nucleotides line up with TRBD2. The CDR3 extends over 15 amino acids. CDR1 is SEHNR and CDR2 is FQNEAQ in the germline V gene (reference sequence). V dropped 2 bases and J dropped 7; count of bases not matched to a gene: 9. DNA for the CDR3: TGTGCCAGCAGCTTATTTTCTAGCGGGGAAGGGGAGCAGTACTTC. Translating gives CASSLFSSGEGEQYF.

This clone was detected once. V usage is TRBV11-2 and J usage is TRBJ2-5, with a weak D call TRBD2 (5 bases). V was shortened by 1 base and J by 4 bases, with 16 bases between the two germline ends. Germline-derived CDR1 and CDR2 are SGHAT and FQNNGV. The CDR3 covers 16 residues. CDR3 loop: CASSLGSVHLAETQYF. Here the CDR3 DNA reads TGTGCCAGCAGCTTAGGCTCGGTCCACCTAGCAGAGACCCAGTACTTC.

V gene TRBV5-6 combines with J gene TRBJ2-5, with 11 bases fitting TRBD2. V was clipped by 4 bases and J by 2 bases; unmatched bases: 1. CDR3 size: 14 residues. CDR1 and CDR2 from the germline V gene are SGHDT and YYEEEE. Written as DNA, the CDR3 is TGTGCCAGCAGCGTAGCGGGGGGGCAAGAGACCCAGTACTTC. It specifies CASSVAGGQETQYF.

This rearrangement joins TRBV7-2 to TRBJ2-5; TRBD2 matches at 14 bases. CDR3 size: 16 residues. V was pared by 4 bases and J by 4 bases, with 5 bases of the junction left unmatched. The germline gives CDR1 SGHTA, CDR2 FQGNSA. CDR3 in DNA: TGTGCCAGCAGCTCTGGACTAGCGGGGGGCCGAGAGACCCAGTACTTC. Translation: CASSSGLAGGRETQYF.

The V and J genes are TRBV2 and TRBJ1-1; TRBD1 is a possible D gene (5 bases). V lost 8 bases to trimming and J lost 2 bases, with 15 bases between them. The length of the CDR3 is 14 residues. Germline lookup yields CDR1 SNHLY and CDR2 FYNNEI. CDR3 protein: CASLAGVGNTEAFF. For the CDR3, the DNA is TGTGCCAGCCTAGCGGGGGTAGGAAACACTGAAGCTTTCTTT.

V is TRBV5-5 and J is TRBJ1-5; TRBD1 matches at 7 bases. Germline CDR1 SGHKS, CDR2 YYEKEE (reference sequence). V was pared by 4 bases and J by 3 bases, with 7 bases of the junction left unmatched. The CDR3 runs to 15 residues. The CDR3 DNA follows: TGTGCCAGCAGCGCCGGTCAGGGGGACAATCAGCCCCAGCATTTT. This gives the protein CASSAGQGDNQPQHF.

The chain joins TRBV20-1 to TRBJ2-7; D unclear. The germline V and J ends were trimmed by 5 bases and 5 bases, with 10 bases remaining between them. This CDR3 is 11 amino acids long. The V gene's germline CDR1 is DFQATT and CDR2 SNEGSKA (reference sequence). CDR3 DNA: TGCAGTGCTTCCCGACATGACGAGCAGTACTTC. Translation gives CSASRHDEQYF.

This clone has just a few counts. This sequence joins TRBV19 and TRBJ1-6; TRBD1 agrees at 10 bases. V trimming: 4 bases; J trimming: 10 bases; junction bases outside the gene matches: 10. The CDR3 has 16 amino acids. Germline V gene data show CDR1 as LNHDA and CDR2 as SQIVND (reference sequence). CDR3 bases: TGTGCCAGTAGTACCCGAAGACAGGGGGCAGCCTCACCCCTCCACTTT. Residues: CASSTRRQGAASPLHF.

The V gene is TRBV19, the J gene TRBJ2-1; D is perhaps TRBD2 (5 bases). The CDR3 has 15 residues. The germline CDR1 and CDR2 sequences are LNHDA and SQIVND (reference sequence). V gave up 4 bases and J gave up 2 bases, with 12 bases separating them. The CDR3 loop reads CASSTDQRAYNEQFF. CDR3 DNA: TGTGCCAGTAGTACAGATCAGAGGGCCTACAATGAGCAGTTCTTC.

V usage is TRBV25-1 and J usage is TRBJ2-7; TRBD2 matches at 7 bases. V trimming: 4 bases; J trimming: 6 bases; junction bases outside the gene matches: 12. The germline V gene encodes CDR1 MGHDK and CDR2 SYGVNS. The CDR3 loop spans 15 amino acids. CDR3 in amino acids: CASSAQGLGLGEQYF. The CDR3 region has the DNA TGTGCCAGCAGTGCGCAGGGTTTAGGACTAGGCGAGCAGTACTTC.

The rearrangement links TRBV5-1 to TRBJ1-2, with D maybe TRBD1 (6 bases). Trimming stripped 7 bases from V and 2 bases from J, with 18 bases between. This CDR3 contains 15 residues. CDR1 is SGHRS and CDR2 is YFSETQ in the germline V gene. The DNA for the CDR3 is TGCGCCAGCGGCCCTCCGGGACAACCCAACTATGGCTACACCTTC. It specifies CASGPPGQPNYGYTF.